A selection of T cell receptor beta chains follows, all from one sample in a study of prognosis after radiotherapy for stage I lung cancer. In TCRdb, the multiplex PCR reads were re-called with MiXCR into one record per CDR3 protein. The table has about 19,000 distinct CDR3 sequences, 45% to 50% seen once. Material: PBMCs, obtained before or after stereotactic body radiation therapy (not recorded which). All receptors come from a donor over 45 with non-small cell lung cancer. CDR3s include the opening cysteine and the closing phenylalanine or tryptophan. The D gene is left open where the match is weak. The listing skips clone size in some rows; elsewhere it reads once, few, many or a size class.

CDR3,DNA,D,V,J,size
CASIPGTGDSPLHF,TGTGCCAGCATCCCCGGTACAGGGGATTCACCCCTCCACTTT,TRBD1,TRBV6-1,TRBJ1-6,.
CASSYSTLAGSYEQYF,TGTGCCAGCAGTTACTCGACTCTAGCGGGATCCTACGAGCAGTACTTC,TRBD2,TRBV6-5,TRBJ2-7,medium-sized
CASSPPNRGREYGYTF,TGTGCCAGCTCACCACCGAACAGGGGCCGCGAATATGGCTACACCTTC,TRBD1,TRBV18,TRBJ1-2,many
CASSYGGGYGYTF,TGTGCCAGCAGTTACGGGGGAGGCTATGGCTACACCTTC,.,TRBV6-2/TRBV6-3,TRBJ1-2,.
CASSFREGNQPQHF,TGTGCCAGCAGTTTTAGGGAGGGCAATCAGCCCCAGCATTTT,.,TRBV28,TRBJ1-5,.
CASSSRNRATGNTIYF,TGTGCCAGCAGTTCTAGGAACAGGGCAACGGGAAACACCATATATTTT,.,TRBV11-2,TRBJ1-3,.
CASSYSGQSYYVYTF,TGTGCCAGCAGTTACTCGGGCCAGAGTTACTATGTCTACACCTTC,.,TRBV6-2/TRBV6-3,TRBJ1-2,.
CAWKLRNRGGDNEQFF,TGTGCCTGGAAACTACGGAATAGAGGGGGGGACAATGAGCAGTTCTTC,.,TRBV30,TRBJ2-1,.
CASSIFGGAGSSYGYTF,TGTGCCAGTAGTATATTCGGGGGCGCCGGGTCTAGCTATGGCTACACCTTC,.,TRBV19,TRBJ1-2,many
CASSRGQAPNYGHTF,TGTGCCAGTAGTCGGGGACAGGCACCTAACTATGGCCACACCTTC,TRBD1,TRBV19,TRBJ1-2,.
CASSPATEAFF,TGTGCCAGCAGCCCCGCCACTGAAGCTTTCTTT,.,TRBV11-2,TRBJ1-1,many
CASSTYPGGGEQYF,TGCGCCAGCAGCACCTATCCAGGGGGAGGGGAGCAGTACTTC,.,TRBV5-1,TRBJ2-7,medium-sized
CAFSGTSTDTQYF,TGTGCCTTTAGCGGGACGAGCACAGATACGCAGTATTTT,TRBD2,TRBV30,TRBJ2-3,many
CASSLQEGAVGGQYF,TGCGCCAGCAGCCTCCAGGAGGGGGCTGTTGGCGGACAGTACTTC,.,TRBV4-1,TRBJ2-7,.
CASSQLNTGELFF,TGTGCCAGCAGCCAGTTGAACACCGGGGAGCTGTTTTTT,.,TRBV3-1,TRBJ2-2,.
CASSPQTGQETQYF,TGTGCCAGCAGTCCCCAGACAGGCCAAGAGACCCAGTACTTC,.,TRBV28,TRBJ2-5,many
CASSYSAGAGETQYF,TGTGCCAGCAGTTACTCAGCGGGGGCGGGGGAGACCCAGTACTTC,TRBD2,TRBV6-5,TRBJ2-5,once
CASSLESSRYEQYF,TGTGCCAGCAGCTTAGAGTCTAGCCGGTACGAGCAGTACTTC,.,TRBV7-9,TRBJ2-7,.
CASSFTGNYGYTF,TGTGCCAGCAGCTTTACAGGGAACTATGGCTACACCTTC,.,TRBV7-9,TRBJ1-2,.
CASSSDGGGRAGELFF,TGTGCCAGCAGTTCTGATGGGGGAGGGCGTGCCGGGGAGCTGTTTTTT,TRBD2,TRBV12-3/TRBV12-4,TRBJ2-2,.
CASSRIQGYEQYF,TGTGCCAGCAGTCGTATACAGGGCTACGAGCAGTACTTC,.,TRBV12-3/TRBV12-4,TRBJ2-7,.
CASEAGWGQETQYF,TGTGCCAGCGAGGCGGGGTGGGGGCAAGAGACCCAGTACTTC,.,TRBV6-2/TRBV6-3,TRBJ2-5,once
CAWSAGGAPYEQYF,TGTGCCTGGAGTGCAGGGGGTGCCCCCTACGAGCAGTACTTC,TRBD1,TRBV30,TRBJ2-7,medium-sized
CASSLFVLGEVDTQYF,TGTGCCAGCAGTTTATTTGTTCTCGGGGAGGTAGATACGCAGTATTTT,.,TRBV12-3/TRBV12-4,TRBJ2-3,many
CALRVEGHDTGELFF,TGTGCCTTGAGGGTGGAGGGCCATGACACCGGGGAGCTGTTTTTT,.,TRBV30,TRBJ2-2,.
CASGQSGSSGTRRWKFF,TGTGCCAGCGGCCAATCTGGGAGTAGCGGGACTCGAAGGTGGAAGTTCTTC,TRBD2,TRBV6-1,TRBJ2-1,.
CASSPGWSRGSGELFF,TGTGCCAGCAGCCCAGGGTGGTCCCGGGGTAGCGGGGAGCTGTTTTTT,.,TRBV28,TRBJ2-2,.
CASSPQTRNNEQFF,TGTGCCAGCTCACCCCAGACACGTAACAATGAGCAGTTCTTC,.,TRBV18,TRBJ2-1,.
CASSLNRTGGAKTQYF,TGTGCCAGCAGCTTAAATAGAACAGGGGGCGCGAAGACCCAGTACTTC,TRBD1,TRBV5-8,TRBJ2-5,once
CASSPPPVRDYGYTF,TGTGCCAGCAGCCCCCCCCCGGTACGGGACTATGGCTACACCTTC,.,TRBV12-3/TRBV12-4,TRBJ1-2,.
CASSPLRGAYNEQFF,TGTGCCAGCTCACCGCTCAGGGGCGCTTACAATGAGCAGTTCTTC,.,TRBV18,TRBJ2-1,many
CSGELAGGETQYF,TGCAGTGGAGAACTAGCGGGAGGGGAGACCCAGTACTTC,TRBD2,TRBV20-1,TRBJ2-5,many
CASSFLRTSPYNEQFF,TGTGCCAGCAGTTTCCTCAGGACTAGCCCCTACAATGAGCAGTTCTTC,TRBD2,TRBV28,TRBJ2-1,medium-sized
CATSSNRGRTGELFF,TGTGCCACCAGCAGTAACAGGGGGAGAACCGGGGAGCTGTTTTTT,TRBD1,TRBV15,TRBJ2-2,.
CASRDGLCAMNTEAFF,TGTGCCAGCAGGGACGGACTGTGTGCAATGAACACTGAAGCTTTCTTT,.,TRBV11-3,TRBJ1-1,.
CASSRQGNTIYF,TGTGCCAGCAGTCGTCAGGGAAACACCATATATTTT,.,TRBV12-3/TRBV12-4,TRBJ1-3,.
CATSDVQGGGDTQYF,TGTGCCACCAGTGATGTCCAGGGGGGTGGAGATACGCAGTATTTT,.,TRBV24-1,TRBJ2-3,.
CSARGQILMNTEAFF,TGCAGTGCGAGAGGACAGATTTTGATGAACACTGAAGCTTTCTTT,.,TRBV20-1,TRBJ1-1,many
CASSPQGPGGYTF,TGTGCCAGCAGCCCACAGGGCCCCGGTGGCTACACCTTC,.,TRBV11-3,TRBJ1-2,medium-sized
CASSYLRGWSYEQYF,TGTGCCAGCAGCTATCTACGGGGCTGGTCCTACGAGCAGTACTTC,.,TRBV7-2,TRBJ2-7,.
CASNLQGTTGNEQFF,TGTGCCAGCAACCTACAGGGGACTACGGGCAATGAGCAGTTCTTC,.,TRBV6-2/TRBV6-3,TRBJ2-1,.
CASSLEGLSRETQYF,TGCGCCAGCAGCTTGGAGGGCCTAAGTCGGGAGACCCAGTACTTC,.,TRBV5-1,TRBJ2-5,many
CASSPNDLAGVRKTKYF,TGTGCCAGCAGTCCGAACGATTTAGCGGGAGTGAGGAAGACCAAGTACTTC,TRBD2,TRBV27,TRBJ2-5,.